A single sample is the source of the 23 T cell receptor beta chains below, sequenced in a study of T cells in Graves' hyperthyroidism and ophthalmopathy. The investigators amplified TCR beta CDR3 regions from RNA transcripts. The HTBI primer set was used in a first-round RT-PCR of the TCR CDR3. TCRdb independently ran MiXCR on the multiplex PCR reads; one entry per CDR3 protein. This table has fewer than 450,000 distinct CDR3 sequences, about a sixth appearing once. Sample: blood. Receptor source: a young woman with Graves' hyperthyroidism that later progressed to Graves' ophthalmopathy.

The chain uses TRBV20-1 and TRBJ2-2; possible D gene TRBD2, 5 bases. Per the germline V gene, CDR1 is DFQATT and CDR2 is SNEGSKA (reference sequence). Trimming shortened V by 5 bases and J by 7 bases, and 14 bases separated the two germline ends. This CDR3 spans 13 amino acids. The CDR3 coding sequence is TGCAGTGCTTCCCACATAGCGAGCGGGGAGCTGTTTTTT. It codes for CSASHIASGELFF.

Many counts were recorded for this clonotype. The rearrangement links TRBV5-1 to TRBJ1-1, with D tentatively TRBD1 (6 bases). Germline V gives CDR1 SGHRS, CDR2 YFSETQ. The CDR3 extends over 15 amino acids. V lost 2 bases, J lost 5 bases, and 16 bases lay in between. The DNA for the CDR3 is TGCGCCAGCAGCTTTACTGGACAGCATGGAACTGAAGCTTTCTTT. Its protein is CASSFTGQHGTEAFF.

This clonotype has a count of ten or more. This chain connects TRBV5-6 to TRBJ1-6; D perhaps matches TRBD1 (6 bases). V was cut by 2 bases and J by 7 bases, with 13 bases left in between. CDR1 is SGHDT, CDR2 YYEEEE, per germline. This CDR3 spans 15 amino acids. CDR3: CASSFGQRTNSPLHF. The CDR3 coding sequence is TGTGCCAGCAGCTTCGGACAGCGTACCAATTCACCCCTCCACTTT.

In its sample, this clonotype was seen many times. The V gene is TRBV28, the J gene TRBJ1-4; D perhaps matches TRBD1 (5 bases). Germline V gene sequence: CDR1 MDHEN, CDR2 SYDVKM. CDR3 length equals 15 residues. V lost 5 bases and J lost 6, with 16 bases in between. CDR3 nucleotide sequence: TGTGCCAGCAGTCTCCGAGCGGGGCTCTATGAAAAACTGTTTTTT. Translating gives CASSLRAGLYEKLFF.

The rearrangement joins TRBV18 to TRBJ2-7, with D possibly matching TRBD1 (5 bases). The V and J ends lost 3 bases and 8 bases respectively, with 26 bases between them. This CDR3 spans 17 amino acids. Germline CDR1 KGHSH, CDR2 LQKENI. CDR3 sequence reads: CASSPIHGRTIWYKQYF. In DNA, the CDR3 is TGTGCCAGCTCACCTATCCACGGGCGGACAATTTGGTACAAGCAGTACTTC.

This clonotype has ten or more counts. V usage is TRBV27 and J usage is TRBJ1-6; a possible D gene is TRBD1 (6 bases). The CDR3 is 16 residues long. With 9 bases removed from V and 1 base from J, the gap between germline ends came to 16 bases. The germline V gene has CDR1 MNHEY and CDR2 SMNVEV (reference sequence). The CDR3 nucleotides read TGTGCCAGGATAGGGGGGGGGAGATCCTATAATTCACCCCTCCACTTT. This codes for CARIGGGRSYNSPLHF.

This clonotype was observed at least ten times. CDR3 in amino acids: CASSMGDRGLDQETQYF. As DNA, the CDR3 is TGTGCCAGCAGTATGGGGGACAGGGGGCTGGACCAAGAGACCCAGTACTTC. The rearrangement links TRBV28 to TRBJ2-5; 12 nucleotides line up with TRBD1. In germline, CDR1 is MDHEN, CDR2 SYDVKM. The CDR3 covers 17 residues. Trimming took 5 bases from V and 0 from J; bases not matched to a gene: 7. Full variable domain (remainder filled in from reference TRBV28 and TRBJ2-5): DVKVTQSSRYLVKRTGEKVFLECVQDMDHENMFWYRQDPGLGLRLIYFSYDVKMKEKGDIPEGYSVSREKKERFSLILESASTNQTSMYLCASSMGDRGLDQETQYFGPGTRLLVL.

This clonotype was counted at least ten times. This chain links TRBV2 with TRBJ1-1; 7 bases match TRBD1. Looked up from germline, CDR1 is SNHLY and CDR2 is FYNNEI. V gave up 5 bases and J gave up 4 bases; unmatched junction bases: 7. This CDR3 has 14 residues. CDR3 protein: CASSMGQSSTEAFF. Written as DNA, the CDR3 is TGTGCCAGCAGTATGGGACAGTCCTCCACTGAAGCTTTCTTT.

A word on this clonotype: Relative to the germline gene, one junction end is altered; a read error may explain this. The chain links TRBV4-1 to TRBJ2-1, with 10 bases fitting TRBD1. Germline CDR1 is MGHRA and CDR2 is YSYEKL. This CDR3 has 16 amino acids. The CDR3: CASSLQSGTGDVELFF. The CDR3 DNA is TGCGCCAGCAGCCTACAATCCGGGACAGGGGATGTTGAGCTGTTCTTC.

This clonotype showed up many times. CDR3 DNA: TGTGCCAGCAGTGTAATAGGACTAGGCAATGAGCAGTTCTTC. This translates into CASSVIGLGNEQFF. The J gene is TRBJ2-1, the V gene TRBV28; TRBD2 matches 7 bases. This CDR3 has 14 residues. With V trimmed by 5 bases and J by 6 bases, 7 bases remained unmatched. The germline gives CDR1 MDHEN, CDR2 SYDVKM.

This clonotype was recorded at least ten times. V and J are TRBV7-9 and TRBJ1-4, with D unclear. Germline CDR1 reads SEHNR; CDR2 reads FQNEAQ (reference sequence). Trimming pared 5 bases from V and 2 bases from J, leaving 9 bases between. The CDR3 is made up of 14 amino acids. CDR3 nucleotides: TGTGCCAGCAGCCGAGCGGGCACTAATGAAAAACTGTTTTTT. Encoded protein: CASSRAGTNEKLFF. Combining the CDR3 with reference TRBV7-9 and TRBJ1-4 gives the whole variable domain DTGVSQNPRHKITKRGQNVTFRCDPISEHNRLYWYRQTLGQGPEFLTYFQNEAQLEKSRLLSDRFSAERPKGSFSTLEIQRTEQGDSAMYLCASSRAGTNEKLFFGSGTQLSVL.

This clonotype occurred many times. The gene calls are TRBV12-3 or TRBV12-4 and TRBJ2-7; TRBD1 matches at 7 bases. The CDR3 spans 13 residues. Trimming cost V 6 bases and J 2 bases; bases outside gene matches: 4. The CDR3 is CASRTGQTYEQYF. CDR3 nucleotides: TGTGCCAGCAGAACGGGACAGACCTACGAGCAGTACTTC.

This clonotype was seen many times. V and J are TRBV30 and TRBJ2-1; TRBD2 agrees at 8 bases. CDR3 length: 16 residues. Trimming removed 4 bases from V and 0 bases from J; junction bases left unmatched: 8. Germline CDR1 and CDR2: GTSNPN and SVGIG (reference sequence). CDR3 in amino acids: CAWNRASGSSYNEQFF. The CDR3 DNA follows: TGTGCCTGGAATAGGGCTAGCGGGTCCTCCTACAATGAGCAGTTCTTC.

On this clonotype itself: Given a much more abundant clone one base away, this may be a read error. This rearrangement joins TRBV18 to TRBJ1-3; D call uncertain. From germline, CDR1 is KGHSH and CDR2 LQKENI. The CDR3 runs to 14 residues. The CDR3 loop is CASPPPTGRNTIYF. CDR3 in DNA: TGTGCCAGCCCACCACCGACCGGAAGAAACACCATATATTTT.

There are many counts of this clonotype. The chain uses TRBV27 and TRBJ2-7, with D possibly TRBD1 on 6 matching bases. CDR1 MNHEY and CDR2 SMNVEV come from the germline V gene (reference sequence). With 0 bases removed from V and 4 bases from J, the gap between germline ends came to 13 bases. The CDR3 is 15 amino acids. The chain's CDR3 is CASSLSGQPSYEQYF. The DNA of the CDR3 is TGTGCCAGCAGTTTATCAGGACAGCCTTCGTACGAGCAGTACTTC.

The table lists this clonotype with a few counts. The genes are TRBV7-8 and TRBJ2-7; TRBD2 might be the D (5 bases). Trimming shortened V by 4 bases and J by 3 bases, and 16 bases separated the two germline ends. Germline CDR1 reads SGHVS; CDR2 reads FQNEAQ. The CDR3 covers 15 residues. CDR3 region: CASSSLLVPVYEQYF. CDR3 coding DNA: TGTGCCAGCAGCTCCCTACTAGTTCCAGTCTACGAGCAGTACTTC.

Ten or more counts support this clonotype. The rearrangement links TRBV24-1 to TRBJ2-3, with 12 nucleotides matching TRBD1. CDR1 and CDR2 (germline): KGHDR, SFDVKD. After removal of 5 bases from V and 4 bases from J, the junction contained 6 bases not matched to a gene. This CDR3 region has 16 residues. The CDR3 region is CATSGLGTGGADTQYF. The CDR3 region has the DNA TGTGCCACCAGTGGGCTCGGGACAGGGGGCGCAGATACGCAGTATTTT.

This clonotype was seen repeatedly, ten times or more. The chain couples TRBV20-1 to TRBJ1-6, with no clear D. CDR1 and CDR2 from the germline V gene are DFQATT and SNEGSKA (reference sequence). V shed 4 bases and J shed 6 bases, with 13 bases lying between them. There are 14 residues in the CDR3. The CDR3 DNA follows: TGCAGTGCTACCCATCATAGTGGTAATTCACCCCTCCACTTT. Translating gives CSATHHSGNSPLHF.

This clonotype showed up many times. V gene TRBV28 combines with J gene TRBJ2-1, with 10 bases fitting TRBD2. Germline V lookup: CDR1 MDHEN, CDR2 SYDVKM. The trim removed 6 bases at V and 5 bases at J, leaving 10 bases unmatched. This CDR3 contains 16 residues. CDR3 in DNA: TGTGCCAGCAGCCTTCTTTCTAGCGGGAGCGACAATGAGCAGTTCTTC. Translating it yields CASSLLSSGSDNEQFF.

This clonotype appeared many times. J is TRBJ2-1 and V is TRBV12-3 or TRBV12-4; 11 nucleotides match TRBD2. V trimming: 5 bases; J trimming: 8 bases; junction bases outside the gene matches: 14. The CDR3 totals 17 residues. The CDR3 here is CASSLQPTSGSVDEQFF. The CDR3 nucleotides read TGTGCCAGCAGTCTCCAGCCCACTAGCGGGAGTGTCGATGAGCAGTTCTTC.

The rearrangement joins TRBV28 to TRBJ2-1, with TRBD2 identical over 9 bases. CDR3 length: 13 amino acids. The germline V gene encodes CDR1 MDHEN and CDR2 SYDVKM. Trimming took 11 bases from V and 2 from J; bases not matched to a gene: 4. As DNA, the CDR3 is TGTGCCGGAGCGGGAGGTCCCTACAATGAGCAGTTCTTC. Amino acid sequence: CAGAGGPYNEQFF.

CDR3 sequence (DNA): TGTGCCAGCCAGCGGGACAGCTCCTATGGCTACACCTTC. This gives the protein CASQRDSSYGYTF. The rearrangement links TRBV7-2 to TRBJ1-2, with TRBD1 identical over 7 bases. The germline V gene encodes CDR1 SGHTA and CDR2 FQGNSA. The CDR3 is made up of 13 amino acids. The V gene end was trimmed by 8 bases and the J gene end by 4 bases; junction bases not matched to a gene: 7.

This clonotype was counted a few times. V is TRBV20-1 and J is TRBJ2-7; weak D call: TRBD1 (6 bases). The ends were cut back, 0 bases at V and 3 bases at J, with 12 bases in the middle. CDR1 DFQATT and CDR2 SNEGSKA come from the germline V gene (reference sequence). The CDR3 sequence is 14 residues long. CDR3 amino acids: CSARDQDSNYEQYF. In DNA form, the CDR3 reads TGCAGTGCTAGAGATCAGGACAGCAACTACGAGCAGTACTTC.